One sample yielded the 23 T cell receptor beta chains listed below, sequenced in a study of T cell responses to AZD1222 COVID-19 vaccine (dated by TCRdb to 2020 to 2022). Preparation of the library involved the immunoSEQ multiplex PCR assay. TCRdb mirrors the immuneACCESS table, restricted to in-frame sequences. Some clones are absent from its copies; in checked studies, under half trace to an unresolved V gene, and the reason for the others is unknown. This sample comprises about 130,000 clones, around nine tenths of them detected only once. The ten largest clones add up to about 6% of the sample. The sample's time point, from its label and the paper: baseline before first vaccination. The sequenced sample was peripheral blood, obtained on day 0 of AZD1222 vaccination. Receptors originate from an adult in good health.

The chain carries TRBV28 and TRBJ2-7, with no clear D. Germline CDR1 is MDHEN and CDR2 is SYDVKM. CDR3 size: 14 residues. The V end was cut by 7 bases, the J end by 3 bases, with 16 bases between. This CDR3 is CASTVIGQIYEQYF. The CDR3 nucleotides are TGTGCCAGCACGGTAATAGGCCAAATCTACGAGCAGTACTTC.

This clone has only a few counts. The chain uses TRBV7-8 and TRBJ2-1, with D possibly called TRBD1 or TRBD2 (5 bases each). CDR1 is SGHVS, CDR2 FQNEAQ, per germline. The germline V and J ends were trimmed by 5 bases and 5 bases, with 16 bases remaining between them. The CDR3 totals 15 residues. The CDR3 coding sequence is TGTGCCAGCAGCCCCACTCCTGGGGGACACAATGAGCAGTTCTTC. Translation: CASSPTPGGHNEQFF.

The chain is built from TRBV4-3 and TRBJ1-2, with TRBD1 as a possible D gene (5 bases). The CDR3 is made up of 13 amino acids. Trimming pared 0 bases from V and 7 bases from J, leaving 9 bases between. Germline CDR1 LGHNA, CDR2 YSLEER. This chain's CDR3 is CASSQEGRSGYTF. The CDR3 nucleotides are TGCGCCAGCAGCCAAGAGGGACGGTCTGGCTACACCTTC.

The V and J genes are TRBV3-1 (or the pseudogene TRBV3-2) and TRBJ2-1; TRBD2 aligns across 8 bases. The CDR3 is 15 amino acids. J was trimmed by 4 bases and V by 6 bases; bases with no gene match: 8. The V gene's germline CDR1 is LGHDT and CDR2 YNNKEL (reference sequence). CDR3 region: CASSAGTRNYNEQFF. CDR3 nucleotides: TGTGCCAGCAGTGCCGGGACTAGGAATTACAATGAGCAGTTCTTC.

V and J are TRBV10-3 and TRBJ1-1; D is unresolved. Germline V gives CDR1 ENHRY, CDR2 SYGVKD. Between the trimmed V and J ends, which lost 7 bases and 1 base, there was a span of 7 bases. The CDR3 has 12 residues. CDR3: CAINRGNTEAFF. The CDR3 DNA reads TGTGCCATCAACCGGGGGAACACTGAAGCTTTCTTT.

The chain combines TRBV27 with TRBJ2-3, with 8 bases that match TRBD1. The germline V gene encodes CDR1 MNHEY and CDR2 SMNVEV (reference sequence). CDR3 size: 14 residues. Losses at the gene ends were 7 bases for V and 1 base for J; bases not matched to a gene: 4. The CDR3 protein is CASKEGQGTDTQYF. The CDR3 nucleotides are TGTGCCAGCAAAGAGGGACAGGGCACAGATACGCAGTATTTT.

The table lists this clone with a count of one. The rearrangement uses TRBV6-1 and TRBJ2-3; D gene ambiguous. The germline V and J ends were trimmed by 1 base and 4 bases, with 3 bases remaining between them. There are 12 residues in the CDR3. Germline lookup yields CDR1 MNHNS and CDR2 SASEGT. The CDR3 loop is CASSEEADTQYF. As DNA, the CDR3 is TGTGCCAGCAGTGAAGAAGCAGATACGCAGTATTTT.

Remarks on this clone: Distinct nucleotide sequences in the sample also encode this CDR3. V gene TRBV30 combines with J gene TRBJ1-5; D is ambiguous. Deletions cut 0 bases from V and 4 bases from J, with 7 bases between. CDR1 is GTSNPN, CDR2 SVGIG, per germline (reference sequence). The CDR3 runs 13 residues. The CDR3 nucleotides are TGTGCCTGGAGTGTAGGGTTAAATCAGCCCCAGCATTTT. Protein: CAWSVGLNQPQHF.

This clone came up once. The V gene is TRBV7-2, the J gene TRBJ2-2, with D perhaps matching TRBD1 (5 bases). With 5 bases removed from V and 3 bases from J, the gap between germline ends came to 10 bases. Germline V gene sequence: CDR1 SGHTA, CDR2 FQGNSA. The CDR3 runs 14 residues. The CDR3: CASSRDRDTGELFF. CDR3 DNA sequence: TGTGCCAGCAGCCGCGACAGAGACACCGGGGAGCTGTTTTTT.

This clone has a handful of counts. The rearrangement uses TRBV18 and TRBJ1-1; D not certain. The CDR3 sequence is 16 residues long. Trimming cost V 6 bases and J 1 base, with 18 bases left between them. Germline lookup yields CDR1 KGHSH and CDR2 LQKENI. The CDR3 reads CASSFGSSKTNTEAFF. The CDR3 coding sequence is TGTGCCAGCTCCTTTGGCAGTTCCAAAACGAACACTGAAGCTTTCTTT.

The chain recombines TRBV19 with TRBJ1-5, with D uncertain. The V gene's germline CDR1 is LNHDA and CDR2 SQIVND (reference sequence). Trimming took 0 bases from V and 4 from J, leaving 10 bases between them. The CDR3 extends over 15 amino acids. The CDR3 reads CASSIDAPINQPQHF. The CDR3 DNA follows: TGTGCCAGTAGTATAGACGCCCCAATAAATCAGCCCCAGCATTTT.

The CDR3 nucleotides are TGCAGCGTTGAAGAACGGAGCGCTGAAGCTTTCTTT. Its translation is CSVEERSAEAFF. The J gene is TRBJ1-1, the V gene TRBV29-1; no firm D call. Germline V gene lookup returns CDR1 SQVTM and CDR2 ANQGSEA. The CDR3 covers 12 residues. V was trimmed by 0 bases and J by 6 bases, leaving 8 bases between them. Using reference TRBV29-1 and TRBJ1-1 for the parts outside the CDR3, the full variable domain is SAVISQKPSRDICQRGTSLTIQCQVDSQVTMMFWYRQQPGQSLTLIATANQGSEATYESGFVIDKFPISRPNLTFSTLTVSNMSPEDSSIYLCSVEERSAEAFFGQGTRLTVV.

In DNA, the CDR3 is TGTGCCAGCTTCGCGGACCTTATCTCTGGAAACACCATATATTTT. This codes for CASFADLISGNTIYF. The rearrangement links TRBV18 to TRBJ1-3; D is ambiguous. Germline lookup yields CDR1 KGHSH and CDR2 LQKENI. CDR3 size: 15 residues. V was shortened by 7 bases and J by 0 bases, with 13 bases between the two germline ends. Full variable domain (rest looked up from reference TRBV18 and TRBJ1-3): NAGVMQNPRHLVRRRGQEARLRCSPMKGHSHVYWYRQLPEEGLKFMVYLQKENIIDESGMPKERFSAEFPKEGPSILRIQQVVRGDSAAYFCASFADLISGNTIYFGEGSWLTVV.

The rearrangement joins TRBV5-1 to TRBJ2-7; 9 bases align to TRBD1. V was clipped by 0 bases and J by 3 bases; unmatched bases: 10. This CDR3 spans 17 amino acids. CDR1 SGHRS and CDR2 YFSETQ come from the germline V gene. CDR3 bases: TGCGCCAGCAGCTTGGGGCTGACGGACAGGGGAGGCTACGAGCAGTACTTC. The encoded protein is CASSLGLTDRGGYEQYF. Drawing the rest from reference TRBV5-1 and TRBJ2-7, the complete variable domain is KAGVTQTPRYLIKTRGQQVTLSCSPISGHRSVSWYQQTPGQGLQFLFEYFSETQRNKGNFPGRFSGRQFSNSRSEMNVSTLELGDSALYLCASSLGLTDRGGYEQYFGPGTRLTVT.

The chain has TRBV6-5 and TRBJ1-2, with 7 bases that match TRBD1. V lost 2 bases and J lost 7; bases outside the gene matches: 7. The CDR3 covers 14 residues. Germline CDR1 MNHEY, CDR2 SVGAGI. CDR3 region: CASSYRGRGTGYTF. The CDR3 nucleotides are TGTGCCAGCAGTTACAGGGGCAGGGGGACTGGCTACACCTTC.

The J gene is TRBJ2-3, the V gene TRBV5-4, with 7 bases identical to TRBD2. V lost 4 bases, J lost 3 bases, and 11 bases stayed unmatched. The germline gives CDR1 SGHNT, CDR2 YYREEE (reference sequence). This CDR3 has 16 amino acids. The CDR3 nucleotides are TGTGCCAGCAGCCCGAGGGGCATCGGGGGGACAGATACGCAGTATTTT. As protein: CASSPRGIGGTDTQYF.

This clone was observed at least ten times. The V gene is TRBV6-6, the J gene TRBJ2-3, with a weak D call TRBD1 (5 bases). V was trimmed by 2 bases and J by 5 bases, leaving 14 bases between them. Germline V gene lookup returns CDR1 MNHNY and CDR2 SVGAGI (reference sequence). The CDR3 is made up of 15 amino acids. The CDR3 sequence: CASSYVRDSQDTQYF. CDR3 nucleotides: TGTGCCAGCAGTTACGTCCGCGACAGTCAAGATACGCAGTATTTT.

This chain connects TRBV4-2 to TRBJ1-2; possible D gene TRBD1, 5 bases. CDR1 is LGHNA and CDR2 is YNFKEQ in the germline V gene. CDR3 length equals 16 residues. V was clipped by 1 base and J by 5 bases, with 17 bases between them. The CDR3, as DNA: TGTGCCAGCAGCCAAGCCGATCGGTCTGGGGGATATGGCTACACCTTC. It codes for CASSQADRSGGYGYTF.

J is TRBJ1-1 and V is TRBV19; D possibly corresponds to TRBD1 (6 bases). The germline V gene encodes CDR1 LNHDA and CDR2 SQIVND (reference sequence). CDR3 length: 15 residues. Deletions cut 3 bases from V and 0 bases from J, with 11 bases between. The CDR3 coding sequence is TGTGCCAGTAGTATCCAAACAGGGATGAACACTGAAGCTTTCTTT. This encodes CASSIQTGMNTEAFF. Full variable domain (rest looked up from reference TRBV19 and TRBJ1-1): DGGITQSPKYLFRKEGQNVTLSCEQNLNHDAMYWYRQDPGQGLRLIYYSQIVNDFQKGDIAEGYSVSREKKESFPLTVTSAQKNPTAFYLCASSIQTGMNTEAFFGQGTRLTVV.

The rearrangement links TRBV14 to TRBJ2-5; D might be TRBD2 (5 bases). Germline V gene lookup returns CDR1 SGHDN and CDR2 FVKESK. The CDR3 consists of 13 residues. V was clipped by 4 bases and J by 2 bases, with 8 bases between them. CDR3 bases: TGTGCCAGCAGCCGGACTTTGCAAGAGACCCAGTACTTC. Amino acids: CASSRTLQETQYF.

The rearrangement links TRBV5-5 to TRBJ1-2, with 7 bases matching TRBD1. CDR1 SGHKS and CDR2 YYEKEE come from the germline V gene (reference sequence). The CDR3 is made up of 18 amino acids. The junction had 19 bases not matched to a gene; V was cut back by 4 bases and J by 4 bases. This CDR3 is CASSLNSNRGVGSYGYTF. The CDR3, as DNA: TGTGCCAGCAGCCTTAATTCGAACAGGGGCGTTGGCTCCTATGGCTACACCTTC.

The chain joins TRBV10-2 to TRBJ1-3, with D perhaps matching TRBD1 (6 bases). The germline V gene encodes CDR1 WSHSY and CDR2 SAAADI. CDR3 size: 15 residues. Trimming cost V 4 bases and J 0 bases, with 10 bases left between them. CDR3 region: CASSVSGASGNTIYF. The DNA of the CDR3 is TGCGCCAGCAGTGTATCAGGGGCCTCTGGAAACACCATATATTTT.

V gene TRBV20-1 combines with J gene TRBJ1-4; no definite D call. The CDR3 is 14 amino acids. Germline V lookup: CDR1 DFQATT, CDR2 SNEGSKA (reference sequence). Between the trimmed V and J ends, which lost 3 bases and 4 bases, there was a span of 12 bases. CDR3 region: CSASKPGYNEKLFF. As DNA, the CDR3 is TGCAGTGCTAGTAAACCCGGGTATAATGAAAAACTGTTTTTT.